The 5 T cell receptor beta chains given below trace back to one sample, sequenced in a study of a mutant IDH1 vaccine in newly diagnosed glioma. Some clones are missing from TCRdb's copy, which holds only in-frame ones; the method was immunoSEQ multiplex PCR. The repertoire includes about 88,000 clones, around 79% of them detected once, and 5% to 5.5% sits in the top ten. Time point reported: baseline, week 1 (first vaccination visit). Described treatment: pre-vaccination baseline after standard-of-care therapy. The sequencing here drew on PBMCs, taken from a glioma patient treated with radiotherapy, temozolomide or both. The receptors were gathered from a man aged 40-49 years with glioma. Some clones in this sample may be carry-over from other donors' samples.

The J gene is TRBJ2-5, the V gene TRBV7-9, with D perhaps matching TRBD2 (5 bases). Germline loops: CDR1 SEHNR, CDR2 FQNEAQ (reference sequence). This CDR3 comprises 15 residues. The V and J ends lost 5 bases and 4 bases respectively, with 17 bases between them. The CDR3 is CASSTSKAGGETQYF. In nucleotides, the CDR3 is TGTGCCAGCAGCACCTCAAAGGCGGGCGGAGAGACCCAGTACTTC.

The J gene is TRBJ2-7, the V gene TRBV9; D is uncertain. The V and J ends lost 0 bases and 0 bases respectively, with 10 bases between them. The length of the CDR3 is 15 residues. Germline CDR1 is SGDLS and CDR2 is YYNGEE. CDR3 nucleotides: TGTGCCAGCAGCGTAGCTGGCCAGCCCTCCTACGAGCAGTACTTC. It specifies CASSVAGQPSYEQYF.

On this clone: One end of the junction does not line up with germline, which may come from a read error. The V gene is TRBV19, the J gene TRBJ1-3, with D uncertain. The CDR3 length is 16 residues. The germline V gene encodes CDR1 LNHDA and CDR2 SQIVND (reference sequence). The CDR3 sequence: CASSLENPLSGNTIYF. CDR3 DNA: TGTGCCAGTAGTCTAGAAAATCCGCTATCTGGAAACACCATATATTTT.

This clone was recorded a few times. The chain joins TRBV11-2 to TRBJ2-6; 8 bases fit TRBD1. This CDR3 is 17 amino acids long. The ends lost 5 bases at V and 1 base at J; junction bases unmatched: 7. CDR1 and CDR2 from the germline V gene are SGHAT and FQNNGV. The CDR3 nucleotides are TGTGCCAGCAGCCAATGGACAGGGTCATCTGGGGCCAACGTCCTGACTTTC. It is translated as CASSQWTGSSGANVLTF.

The rearrangement links TRBV29-1 to TRBJ1-5; the D gene is possibly TRBD1 (5 bases). The CDR3 has 14 residues. The germline CDR1 and CDR2 sequences are SQVTM and ANQGSEA. Trimming removed 7 bases at V and 2 bases at J, with 15 bases between. DNA for the CDR3: TGCAGCGCTGCGACGGGGGGTGGCAATCAGCCCCAGCATTTT. Its protein is CSAATGGGNQPQHF.